Each of the 23 T cell receptor beta chains below was sequenced from the same sample in a study of blood T cells in healthy people across ages. Then a second PCR, running roughly 6 to 12 cycles, was carried out with a sample-barcoded 5' primer and a J-beta primer mix. TCRdb re-called the 5' RACE reads with MiXCR, one entry per CDR3 protein. The data show 1.5 million to 2 million distinct CDR3 sequences, roughly a third seen once. The sample taken for sequencing was blood. The receptors here all came from a young woman in good health.

Only a few counts were recorded for this clonotype. The chain carries TRBV3-1 and TRBJ1-1; no reliable D call. The germline CDR1 and CDR2 sequences are LGHDT and YNNKEL (reference sequence). Trimming cost V 2 bases and J 0 bases, with 7 bases left between them. The length of the CDR3 is 14 residues. CDR3 residues: CASSQQQLNTEAFF. The CDR3 region has the DNA TGTGCCAGCAGCCAACAACAGTTGAACACTGAAGCTTTCTTT.

The genes are TRBV6-1 and TRBJ2-5; D is uncertain. CDR1 MNHNS and CDR2 SASEGT come from the germline V gene. This CDR3 contains 14 residues. Trimming pared 7 bases from V and 5 bases from J, leaving 17 bases between. CDR3 amino acids: CASKEGPRRETQYF. The CDR3 DNA sequence: TGTGCCAGCAAAGAAGGTCCTAGGCGGGAGACCCAGTACTTC.

V and J are TRBV10-3 and TRBJ1-2; 12 bases fit TRBD1. The CDR3 is made up of 14 amino acids. Per germline, CDR1 ENHRY and CDR2 SYGVKD. V shed 10 bases, J shed 8 bases, and the junction held 11 bases outside the gene matches. CDR3 DNA: TGTGCCACCCTGGGGACAGGGGGCTGCGGCGGCTACACCTTC. It specifies CATLGTGGCGGYTF.

The chain joins TRBV20-1 to TRBJ2-5, with D tentatively TRBD2 (6 bases). The CDR3 has 13 amino acids. The V end lost 5 bases, the J end lost 6 bases, and 16 bases lay between the germline ends. Germline V lookup: CDR1 DFQATT, CDR2 SNEGSKA (reference sequence). The CDR3 spells CSARGTWAQTQYF. In nucleotides, the CDR3 is TGCAGTGCTCGCGGGACCTGGGCGCAGACCCAGTACTTC.

A few counts support this clonotype. V gene TRBV6-2 or TRBV6-3 combines with J gene TRBJ2-1; 8 bases agree with TRBD2. Losses at the gene ends were 5 bases for V and 4 bases for J; bases not matched to a gene: 10. This CDR3 has 16 amino acids. Looked up from germline, CDR1 is MNHEY and CDR2 is SVGEGT. The CDR3 bases are TGTGCCAGCAGTAACAGCGGGGGCGATCCTTACAATGAGCAGTTCTTC. As protein: CASSNSGGDPYNEQFF.

As DNA, the CDR3 is TGTGCCATCAGTTCCTCGGGACAGCCCTCTGGAAACACCATATATTTT. Protein: CAISSSGQPSGNTIYF. V gene TRBV10-3 combines with J gene TRBJ1-3; 7 nucleotides match TRBD1. The germline CDR1 and CDR2 sequences are ENHRY and SYGVKD. The CDR3 is 16 residues long. V shed 5 bases, J shed 0 bases, and the junction held 7 bases outside the gene matches.

The chain carries TRBV20-1 and TRBJ1-4; 7 nucleotides align to TRBD1. The V gene end was trimmed by 5 bases and the J gene end by 8 bases; junction bases not matched to a gene: 8. The CDR3 loop spans 13 amino acids. The germline V gene encodes CDR1 DFQATT and CDR2 SNEGSKA (reference sequence). The CDR3 coding sequence is TGCAGTGCTGCTCGGGACAGTCCCGAAAAACTGTTTTTT. This encodes CSAARDSPEKLFF.

Here the CDR3 reads CSAQTADSNQPQHF. The CDR3 DNA reads as TGCAGTGCCCAAACAGCCGATAGCAATCAGCCCCAGCATTTT. The chain carries TRBV20-1 and TRBJ1-5; D call uncertain. The germline V gene encodes CDR1 DFQATT and CDR2 SNEGSKA (reference sequence). V was cut by 6 bases and J by 0 bases, with 12 bases left in between. The CDR3 loop spans 14 amino acids.

This clonotype was found a few times. This chain uses TRBV10-3 with TRBJ1-1, with no clear D. Germline lookup yields CDR1 ENHRY and CDR2 SYGVKD. The length of the CDR3 is 15 residues. V lost 0 bases and J 1 base, leaving 9 bases between the germline ends. The CDR3 region has the DNA TGTGCCATCAGTGAGTCCCCCTTTAGGAACACTGAAGCTTTCTTT. Translated, it gives CAISESPFRNTEAFF.

This clonotype was recorded a few times. The chain employs TRBV29-1 and TRBJ1-6; D is unresolved. Trimming stripped 7 bases from V and 9 bases from J, with 16 bases between. Germline CDR1 reads SQVTM; CDR2 reads ANQGSEA. The CDR3 length is 13 residues. CDR3 in amino acids: CSARNQATSPLHF. CDR3 sequence (DNA): TGCAGCGCCAGAAACCAGGCCACTTCACCCCTCCACTTT.

The chain employs TRBV12-3 or TRBV12-4 and TRBJ1-5; D unclear. This CDR3 has 14 amino acids. Trimming left V 3 bases short and J 6 bases short, with 12 bases between. The CDR3 protein is CASSLAVASQPQHF. For the CDR3, the DNA is TGTGCCAGCAGTTTGGCGGTAGCAAGTCAGCCCCAGCATTTT.

The V call is TRBV6-6, the J call TRBJ1-5, with TRBD1 matching over 8 bases. CDR3 length equals 14 residues. The V segment lost 5 bases and the J segment 4 bases; nucleotides outside the gene matches: 4. Germline CDR1 MNHNY, CDR2 SVGAGI (reference sequence). The CDR3 here is CASSGQGQNQPQHF. CDR3 nucleotides: TGTGCCAGCAGTGGACAGGGTCAAAATCAGCCCCAGCATTTT.

V is TRBV10-2 and J is TRBJ1-3, with 7 bases aligning to TRBD1. The germline gives CDR1 WSHSY, CDR2 SAAADI. V lost 0 bases to trimming and J lost 2 bases; unmatched junction nucleotides: 4. The CDR3 length is 16 residues. CDR3 DNA sequence: TGCGCCAGCAGTGAGTCTGCTCAGGGGGCTGGAAACACCATATATTTT. Its protein product is CASSESAQGAGNTIYF.

V usage is TRBV21-1 and J usage is TRBJ2-7; the D segment call TRBD1 is taken from the table without a DNA check. TRBV21-1 is shown as a pseudogene. The CDR3 loop spans 20 amino acids. In DNA, the CDR3 is TGTGCCAGCAACAAATTCCCTCCCCACGGGTGCGGGACAGGGGACTGCGAGCAGTACTTC. Translation: CASNKFPPHGCGTGDCEQYF.

This clonotype was observed a handful of times. The rearrangement joins TRBV3-1 to TRBJ2-3; a weak D match, TRBD2 (6 bases). CDR3 length: 18 amino acids. V lost 4 bases, J lost 0 bases, and 20 bases lay in between. Per germline, CDR1 LGHDT and CDR2 YNNKEL (reference sequence). This CDR3 reads CASSPEIAGTYSTDTQYF. The CDR3 nucleotides read TGTGCCAGCAGCCCAGAAATAGCCGGGACTTATAGCACAGATACGCAGTATTTT.

Ten or more counts support this clonotype. This chain links TRBV10-1 with TRBJ2-3, with 7 bases fitting TRBD1. This CDR3 has 14 amino acids. Germline V CDR1 and CDR2: WNHNN, SYGVQD (reference sequence). V shed 4 bases, J shed 10 bases, and the junction held 11 bases outside the gene matches. The CDR3 reads CASSAEGAITSQYF. Written as DNA, the CDR3 is TGCGCCAGCAGTGCCGAGGGGGCAATTACGTCGCAGTATTTT.

This chain joins TRBV9 and TRBJ2-1; TRBD2 might be the D (5 bases). This CDR3 is 18 amino acids long. Trimming removed 4 bases from V and 0 bases from J, with 20 bases in between. Germline CDR1 is SGDLS and CDR2 is YYNGEE. CDR3 DNA: TGTGCCAGCAGCCCAGGACTGCTAATTTTAAGCTCCTACAATGAGCAGTTCTTC. Protein: CASSPGLLILSSYNEQFF.

This clonotype was detected many times. The rearrangement uses TRBV5-1 and TRBJ2-7; 11 bases match TRBD1. With V trimmed by 4 bases and J by 4 bases, 4 bases remained unmatched. The CDR3 has 14 residues. Germline V CDR1 and CDR2: SGHRS, YFSETQ. The CDR3 is CASSADRGLYEQYF. Here the CDR3 DNA reads TGCGCCAGCAGCGCGGACAGGGGGCTTTACGAGCAGTACTTC.

V and J are TRBV7-3 and TRBJ1-1; no clear D gene. CDR3 size: 15 residues. Germline CDR1 SGHTA, CDR2 FQGTGA. V was shortened by 1 base and J by 1 base, with 10 bases between the two germline ends. The CDR3, as DNA: TGTGCCAGCAGCTTAATACGGCAGACGAACACTGAAGCTTTCTTT. Its protein product is CASSLIRQTNTEAFF.

This clonotype was detected many times. The V call is TRBV15, the J call TRBJ2-1, with D uncertain. Germline V gene sequence: CDR1 LNHNV, CDR2 YYDKDF (reference sequence). The CDR3 contains 16 residues. Trimming stripped 1 base from V and 0 bases from J, with 10 bases between. In DNA form, the CDR3 reads TGTGCCACCAGCAGAGGCGTGGAGAGCTCCTACAATGAGCAGTTCTTC. Translation: CATSRGVESSYNEQFF.

Only a few counts were recorded for this clonotype. J is TRBJ1-2 and V is TRBV25-1; D remains unclear. CDR1 and CDR2 (germline): MGHDK, SYGVNS. The CDR3 totals 14 residues. Trimming stripped 0 bases from V and 8 bases from J, with 13 bases between. In DNA form, the CDR3 reads TGTGCCAGCAGTGAATATACGGCCCGCGGGGGCTACACCTTC. This sequence encodes CASSEYTARGGYTF.

V gene TRBV14 combines with J gene TRBJ1-2; 7 bases match TRBD1. CDR1 is SGHDN and CDR2 is FVKESK in the germline V gene. This CDR3 comprises 15 residues. J was trimmed by 4 bases and V by 2 bases; bases with no gene match: 7. The CDR3 spells CASSQFYGDSYGYTF. The CDR3 DNA follows: TGTGCCAGCAGCCAATTTTACGGGGACAGCTATGGCTACACCTTC.

The rearrangement uses TRBV9 and TRBJ2-6, with TRBD1 matching 7 bases. CDR1 and CDR2 (germline): SGDLS, YYNGEE. V lost 1 base, J lost 0 bases, and 1 base stayed unmatched. CDR3 length equals 16 residues. CDR3 DNA sequence: TGTGCCAGCAGCGTATACAGGGGCTCTGGGGCCAACGTCCTGACTTTC. Translation: CASSVYRGSGANVLTF.